One and the same sample provided the 25 T cell receptor beta chains below, sequenced in a study of T cell clusters in autoimmune cytopenias (dated by TCRdb to about 2019). Sequencing took place on an Illumina MiSeq. TRB rearrangements were amplified by multiplex PCR using a touch-down protocol with TRB-A and TRB-B primer pools mixed in one tube. Reprocessed by TCRdb, the reads give a single entry per CDR3 protein sequence, without DNA. The sample table holds roughly 3,100 distinct CDR3 sequences. The top ten constitute roughly 17% of the sample. Each sample's TRB amplification started from about 250 ng of peripheral blood genomic DNA, which corresponds to tens of thousands of genome equivalents. Sequencing used peripheral blood. The receptors shown here come from a human donor with an autoimmune cytopenia or autoimmune hepatitis (not recorded which).

By frequency, this clonotype is medium-sized (0.01 to 0.1%). CDR3 protein: CAIRGLYEQYF. This chain uses TRBV10-3 with TRBJ2-7; TCRdb returns TRBD1, unconfirmable since there is no DNA. Germline values: CDR1 ENHRY, CDR2 SYGVKD. This CDR3 comprises 11 residues.

V and J are TRBV5-1 and TRBJ2-3; TCRdb proposes TRBD1, but this gene call is untestable without DNA. This CDR3 has 13 amino acids. Germline CDR1 SGHRS, CDR2 YFSETQ. The CDR3 region is CASMQTGSDTQYF.

This clonotype ranks as medium-sized in terms of frequency. CDR3: CASSIGAVLFGSYNEQFF. The chain uses TRBV19 and TRBJ2-1; TCRdb reports TRBD2, a call that lacks DNA to check it against. Germline V gene sequence: CDR1 LNHDA, CDR2 SQIVND (reference sequence). The CDR3 is made up of 18 amino acids. The variable domain in full, with the rest retrieved from reference TRBV19 and TRBJ2-1, is DGGITQSPKYLFRKEGQNVTLSCEQNLNHDAMYWYRQDPGQGLRLIYYSQIVNDFQKGDIAEGYSVSREKKESFPLTVTSAQKNPTAFYLCASSIGAVLFGSYNEQFFGPGTRLTVL.

J is TRBJ1-3 and V is TRBV14; TCRdb selects TRBD1, and the lack of DNA leaves this call unchecked. Germline CDR1 is SGHDN and CDR2 is FVKESK. This CDR3 is built from 15 residues. The chain's CDR3 is CASSLPRALGNTIYF.

This clonotype is classed as medium-sized by frequency. The rearrangement joins TRBV6-1 to TRBJ2-6; TCRdb's D call of TRBD1 is untestable without DNA. The CDR3 length is 17 residues. Germline V gives CDR1 MNHNS, CDR2 SASEGT. Here the CDR3 reads CASSPKGDFLEANVLTF.

The J gene is TRBJ1-4, the V gene TRBV20-1. The CDR3 has 14 residues. Germline V gene lookup returns CDR1 DFQATT and CDR2 SNEGSKA (reference sequence). The CDR3 loop reads CSARGVGLGEKLFF.

The chain recombines TRBV13 with TRBJ1-3; the TCRdb call, TRBD1, lacks DNA for checking. The CDR3 runs 17 residues. Germline V gene lookup returns CDR1 PRHDT and CDR2 FYEKMQ (reference sequence). Here the CDR3 reads CASSPRGQFGSGNTIYF.

This clonotype ranks as medium-sized (0.01 to 0.1%) in terms of frequency. The J gene is TRBJ2-2, the V gene TRBV4-3. This CDR3 region has 14 residues. Germline assignment: CDR1 LGHNA and CDR2 YSLEER. The CDR3: CASSQSGVTGELFF.

This clonotype is deemed medium-sized by its frequency. The J gene is TRBJ1-2, the V gene TRBV6-2 or TRBV6-3; TCRdb proposes TRBD1, but this gene call is untestable without DNA. The CDR3 runs to 13 residues. Germline loops: CDR1 MNHEY, CDR2 SVGEGT. The CDR3 is CASSTGTNYGYTF.

This chain uses TRBV20-1 with TRBJ1-5; the TCRdb D gene call, TRBD1, has no DNA to confirm it. In germline, CDR1 is DFQATT, CDR2 SNEGSKA (reference sequence). The CDR3 runs 13 residues. CDR3 sequence: CSARTGVRQPQHF.

According to its frequency, this clonotype is medium-sized. The chain combines TRBV7-2 with TRBJ2-1. Germline V gene sequence: CDR1 SGHTA, CDR2 FQGNSA. CDR3 length: 15 amino acids. CDR3 sequence: CASSRGRGSYNEQFF.

According to its frequency, this clonotype is medium-sized. The chain combines TRBV12-3 or TRBV12-4 with TRBJ2-2; the TCRdb D gene call, TRBD2, has no DNA to confirm it. There are 16 residues in the CDR3. The CDR3: CASSRLSGGNTGELFF.

Judged by frequency, this clonotype is medium-sized. The J gene is TRBJ1-4, the V gene TRBV18; with no DNA, the TCRdb D assignment of TRBD1 cannot be verified. This CDR3 spans 14 amino acids. The germline CDR1 and CDR2 sequences are KGHSH and LQKENI. The CDR3 protein is CASSPMLGPEKLFF.

This clonotype registers large by frequency. The chain has TRBV29-1 and TRBJ1-2. Germline CDR1 SQVTM, CDR2 ANQGSEA. The CDR3 runs 13 residues. The CDR3 here is CSVDLAGNYGYTF.

The V gene is TRBV14, the J gene TRBJ2-2; TCRdb indicates TRBD1, and absent DNA this call remains unverified. Germline CDR1 and CDR2: SGHDN and FVKESK. The CDR3 is 14 amino acids. CDR3: CASCRDGATGELFF. Together with reference TRBV14 and TRBJ2-2, the CDR3 gives the full variable domain: EAGVTQFPSHSVIEKGQTVTLRCDPISGHDNLYWYRRVMGKEIKFLLHFVKESKQDESGMPNNRFLAERTGGTYSTLKVQPAELEDSGVYFCASCRDGATGELFFGEGSRLTVL.

The chain has TRBV20-1 and TRBJ2-7; TCRdb outputs TRBD2, but without DNA this stays unchecked. Germline loops: CDR1 DFQATT, CDR2 SNEGSKA (reference sequence). This CDR3 is 13 amino acids long. CDR3 region: CSASGSSGGTQYF.

The V and J genes are TRBV5-1 and TRBJ2-5. This CDR3 spans 16 amino acids. Looked up from germline, CDR1 is SGHRS and CDR2 is YFSETQ. CDR3 sequence reads: CASSLGVGWGQETQYF.

In terms of frequency, this clonotype is medium-sized. CDR3 in amino acids: CASSGGTSGMTQYF. The V gene is TRBV7-2, the J gene TRBJ2-5; TCRdb's D call of TRBD2 is untestable without DNA. This CDR3 has 14 amino acids. Per the germline V gene, CDR1 is SGHTA and CDR2 is FQGNSA.

Considering frequency, this clonotype is medium-sized (0.01 to 0.1%). The chain carries TRBV6-5 and TRBJ2-6; there is no DNA to check the TCRdb D call of TRBD2. Looked up from germline, CDR1 is MNHEY and CDR2 is SVGAGI. The CDR3 loop spans 17 amino acids. This CDR3 is CASRRGYPLSGANVLTF.

The chain couples TRBV7-2 to TRBJ1-4. Per germline, CDR1 SGHTA and CDR2 FQGNSA. This CDR3 is 17 amino acids long. The CDR3 sequence: CASSLATKGATNEKLFF. The full variable domain, rest sourced from reference TRBV7-2 and TRBJ1-4, is GAGVSQSPSNKVTEKGKDVELRCDPISGHTALYWYRQSLGQGLEFLIYFQGNSAPDKSGLPSDRFSAERTGGSVSTLTIQRTQQEDSAVYLCASSLATKGATNEKLFFGSGTQLSVL.

J is TRBJ1-4 and V is TRBV5-1. Per the germline V gene, CDR1 is SGHRS and CDR2 is YFSETQ. The CDR3 length is 16 residues. CDR3 sequence reads: CASSLGVAATNEKLFF.

Measured by frequency, this clonotype is medium-sized (0.01 to 0.1%). This sequence joins TRBV6-2 or TRBV6-3 and TRBJ1-2; the TCRdb call, TRBD1, lacks DNA for checking. This CDR3 is 17 amino acids long. Germline loops: CDR1 MNHEY, CDR2 SVGEGT. This chain's CDR3 is CASSYRSMDRSNYGYTF.

This clonotype shows up as medium-sized (0.01 to 0.1%) by frequency. The chain carries TRBV19 and TRBJ1-5; TCRdb's D call, TRBD1, is unchecked because there is no DNA. The CDR3 consists of 17 residues. Per the germline V gene, CDR1 is LNHDA and CDR2 is SQIVND (reference sequence). The CDR3 protein is CASSTILGDYSNQPQHF.

The chain recombines TRBV12-3 or TRBV12-4 with TRBJ1-1. The CDR3 extends over 14 amino acids. The CDR3 region is CASSKGLTNTEAFF.

The V gene is TRBV4-2, the J gene TRBJ2-5; TCRdb picks TRBD2, but there is no DNA to check that call. The CDR3 has 15 residues. Germline V lookup: CDR1 LGHNA, CDR2 YNFKEQ. The CDR3 is CASSSASGGEETQYF.